This T cell receptor (beta chain) is from a study of control samples from healthy donors and cancer patients. The CDR3 totals 14 residues. V was clipped by 4 bases and J by 8 bases, with 17 bases between them. Germline lookup yields CDR1 LGHDT and CDR2 YNNKEL (reference sequence). The method was immunoSEQ multiplex PCR; TCRdb's version includes in-frame clones alone and lacks a portion of them. The sample gives around 130,000 clones, 89% of which show up once; 30% to 50% is in the top ten. The V and J genes are TRBV3-1 (or the pseudogene TRBV3-2) and TRBJ1-2; D is unresolved. The sequencing sample was made of blood. The receptor's source is a man aged 50 to 59 in good health. CDR3 bases: TGTGCCAGCAGCCCCGTTCCGATCAAGCGGGGCTACACCTTC. As protein: CASSPVPIKRGYTF.